This TCR beta chain was sequenced during a study of spatial heterogeneity in lung cancer. Time point meaning: sample taken at primary tumor resection. Untreated early-stage non-small cell lung cancer patients, about 70 in total, were the donors. From tumor, nontumor lung or frozen PBMC, whole RNA was taken unsorted for sequencing. TCRdb re-called the 5' RACE reads through MiXCR, storing one row per CDR3 protein. The sample lists around 100,000 distinct CDR3 sequences, 4.4% occurring once. Study-level findings and limits: Expanded alpha and beta TCR counts within tumors tracked tumor mutation counts.

The sample holds many counts of this clonotype. Its specificity is not known. This specimen consisted of lung tumor tissue, obtained at surgery. The clonotype comes from a male donor with early-stage non-small cell lung cancer.

Here the CDR3 reads CASSLNHGANVLTF. CDR3 sequence (DNA): TGTGCCAGCAGTTTAAATCATGGGGCCAACGTCCTGACTTTC. V usage is TRBV27 and J usage is TRBJ2-6; unclear D gene. Germline V gene sequence: CDR1 MNHEY, CDR2 SMNVEV (reference sequence). Trimming cost V 2 bases and J 3 bases, with 5 bases left between them. The CDR3 covers 14 residues.